This TCR beta chain was identified in a study of blood T cell repertoires in COVID-19. Looking at the study overall: The cDNA or gDNA used as material had been derived from T cells, B-cell-depleted T cells, or PBMCs.

Trimming removed 3 bases at V and 2 bases at J, with 10 bases between. This CDR3 has 14 amino acids. The germline CDR1 and CDR2 sequences are KGHSH and LQKENI. Original methodology: Cell counts per sample came from amplifying reference gene primers. Sequencing was performed with immunoSEQ multiplex PCR; in TCRdb, only in-frame clones are kept and a portion is missing. That table furnishes V, J and clone size, whereas the DNA furnished D and trimming. The sample consists of some 380,000 clones, around 91% of them appearing once. This receptor was identified in a man aged 18 to 30 with active or convalescent COVID-19. The sequencing sample was made of peripheral blood. The chain uses TRBV18 and TRBJ1-1, with no clear D. CDR3 nucleotide sequence: TGTGCCAGCTCACCGAAACAGCATAACACTGAAGCTTTCTTT. Translating gives CASSPKQHNTEAFF. The entire variable domain, with the rest obtained from reference TRBV18 and TRBJ1-1, is as follows: NAGVMQNPRHLVRRRGQEARLRCSPMKGHSHVYWYRQLPEEGLKFMVYLQKENIIDESGMPKERFSAEFPKEGPSILRIQQVVRGDSAAYFCASSPKQHNTEAFFGQGTRLTVV.